The 26 T cell receptor beta chains below all came from one sample that was sequenced in a study of tumor-infiltrating lymphocytes in primary liver carcinoma. A primer in the constant region served to generate TCR beta cDNA from approximately 450 ng of total RNA. For TCR beta, libraries were produced by three nested multiplex PCR rounds using slightly modified ARM-PCR. TRBV1-TRBV30 forward primers and a C-beta reverse primer were used in the first two PCR rounds, which each ran for about 9 cycles. Each CDR3 protein gets one entry after TCRdb re-called the multiplex PCR reads with MiXCR. Among roughly 80,000 distinct CDR3 sequences, 71% were seen once, and the ten largest hold around 13%. Unsorted bulk tissue, about 18-32 mg of it, served as the source for co-extraction of RNA and DNA. The sample consisted of liver tumor tissue from sampling region 4. Subset reported: tumor region T4, right-lateral pole. The receptors shown here come from a woman in her sixties or seventies with primary liver carcinoma and hepatitis B virus infection.

Concerning this clonotype: A much larger clone differs from this one at a single base, so this may be a read error. The rearrangement links TRBV5-4 to TRBJ1-2; D is unclear. CDR1 is SGHNT and CDR2 is YYREEE in the germline V gene (reference sequence). The CDR3 covers 11 residues. CDR3 bases: TGTGTCAGCAGCCCCGGGGATGGCTACACCTTC. This codes for CVSSPGDGYTF.

The J gene is TRBJ2-1, the V gene TRBV29-1; 11 bases are a match to TRBD2. V dropped 4 bases and J dropped 4; count of bases not matched to a gene: 3. Looked up from germline, CDR1 is SQVTM and CDR2 is ANQGSEA. CDR3 length: 14 amino acids. The CDR3 here is CSVGLAGTYNEQFF. The CDR3 coding sequence is TGCAGCGTTGGACTAGCGGGAACGTACAATGAGCAGTTCTTC.

The V gene is TRBV4-1, the J gene TRBJ1-3; tentatively, D is TRBD1 (5 bases). CDR1 and CDR2 from the germline V gene are MGHRA and YSYEKL. Trimming pared 2 bases from V and 14 bases from J, leaving 19 bases between. This CDR3 comprises 14 residues. The CDR3 here is CASSQQGSGNTVYF. The CDR3 bases are TGCGCCAGCAGCCAACAGGGTTCTGGAAACACTGTATATTTT.

This clonotype was picked up many times. The chain couples TRBV4-1 to TRBJ2-7, with 9 bases lining up with TRBD1. Germline V gene data show CDR1 as MGHRA and CDR2 as YSYEKL. This CDR3 contains 15 residues. V was pared by 1 base and J by 3 bases, with 4 bases of the junction left unmatched. The CDR3 sequence: CASSQGGQGYYEQYF. CDR3 bases: TGCGCCAGCAGCCAAGGGGGACAGGGCTACTACGAGCAGTACTTC.

The chain joins TRBV6-5 to TRBJ1-2, with D perhaps TRBD1 (6 bases). Germline CDR1 is MNHEY and CDR2 is SVGAGI. The V end was cut by 9 bases, the J end by 7 bases, with 24 bases between. The CDR3 consists of 15 residues. CDR3 sequence (DNA): TGTGCCAGAAGTAAGTCCCAAACAGGGATTTTTGGCTACACCTTC. This sequence encodes CARSKSQTGIFGYTF.

A word on this clonotype: This likely comes from a read error, as the CDR3 has no conserved phenylalanine or tryptophan at its end. The chain combines TRBV29-1 with TRBJ1-2; weak D call: TRBD1 (5 bases). The germline V gene has CDR1 SQVTM and CDR2 ANQGSEA. The CDR3 runs 14 residues. The CDR3 nucleotides read TGCTGCGTTGCCCGGGGGATGGGCGCTCGCGGCTACACCTCC. It codes for CCVARGMGARGYTS.

Turning to this clonotype: In this CDR3 the conserved last residue, phenylalanine or tryptophan, is missing, so a read error is likely. The V gene is TRBV6-5, the J gene TRBJ2-1; the D gene is possibly TRBD2 (7 bases). The CDR3 runs 13 residues. Germline assignment: CDR1 MNHEY and CDR2 SVGAGI. Deletions cut 8 bases from V and 7 bases from J, with 15 bases between. The CDR3 region is CASRRGGANEQFS. The CDR3 region has the DNA TGTGCCAGCCGAAGGGGGGGGGCTAATGAGCAGTTCTCC.

In regard to this clonotype: One end of the junction fails to match germline, which may point to a read error. The gene calls are TRBV6-2 or TRBV6-3 and TRBJ2-6, with 8 nucleotides matching TRBD1. CDR1 is MNHEY, CDR2 SVGEGT, per germline. CDR3 length: 14 amino acids. The CDR3 region has the DNA TGTGCCAGCAGTGGACAGGGTAGGACCAACGTCCTAACTTTC. Amino acids: CASSGQGRTNVLTF.

This clonotype turned up a few times. CDR3 nucleotide sequence: TGTGCCAGCAGTGATTGGAAGGGGGCATACACTGAAGCTTTCTTT. It translates to CASSDWKGAYTEAFF. The chain is built from TRBV2 and TRBJ1-1; 7 bases fit TRBD1. V lost 3 bases to trimming and J lost 3 bases; unmatched junction nucleotides: 7. Germline loops: CDR1 SNHLY, CDR2 FYNNEI. This CDR3 is 15 amino acids long.

This clonotype was detected many times. The genes are TRBV10-2 and TRBJ2-7; TRBD2 aligns across 10 bases. V lost 5 bases, J lost 2 bases, and 6 bases stayed unmatched. Germline assignment: CDR1 WSHSY and CDR2 SAAADI. CDR3 length: 15 residues. As DNA, the CDR3 is TGCGCCAGCAGTCGGAGGACTAGCGGAACCTACGAGCAGTACTTC. It translates to CASSRRTSGTYEQYF.

The DNA of the CDR3 is TGTGCCATCAGTCACACGACAGGGTCCTACGAGCAGTACTTC. Translated, it gives CAISHTTGSYEQYF. This chain links TRBV10-3 with TRBJ2-7; 7 nucleotides line up with TRBD1. Trimming at V came to 5 bases and at J to 1 base, leaving 5 bases not matched to a gene. CDR1 and CDR2 from the germline V gene are ENHRY and SYGVKD. The CDR3 contains 14 residues.

Points on this clonotype: The CDR3 carries no conserved terminal phenylalanine or tryptophan, so it likely arises from a read error. The DNA is left out, because the CDR3 cannot be placed on it with certainty; the CDR3 is given as TCRdb lists it. This sequence joins TRBV11-2 and TRBJ2-2. Termini included, the CDR3 measures 12 amino acids. The germline V gene has CDR1 SGHAT and CDR2 FQNNGV. CDR3 amino acids: CASTDVAGELFI.

There are many counts of this clonotype. V usage is TRBV5-1 and J usage is TRBJ2-7; TRBD1 might be the D (6 bases). V gave up 0 bases and J gave up 3 bases, with 16 bases separating them. Germline CDR1 is SGHRS and CDR2 is YFSETQ. The CDR3 contains 16 residues. CDR3 residues: CASSLDYTGWGYEQYF. CDR3 sequence (DNA): TGCGCCAGCAGCTTGGATTACACAGGGTGGGGCTACGAGCAGTACTTC. Supplemented by reference TRBV5-1 and TRBJ2-7, the full variable domain reads KAGVTQTPRYLIKTRGQQVTLSCSPISGHRSVSWYQQTPGQGLQFLFEYFSETQRNKGNFPGRFSGRQFSNSRSEMNVSTLELGDSALYLCASSLDYTGWGYEQYFGPGTRLTVT.

This clonotype has only one observation. The chain carries TRBV11-1 and TRBJ2-3; maybe TRBD2 (6 bases). The germline CDR1 and CDR2 sequences are SGHAT and FQDESV (reference sequence). Trimming removed 5 bases from V and 6 bases from J, with 15 bases in between. The CDR3 runs to 14 residues. This CDR3 is CASSPSEAYDTQYF. The DNA for the CDR3 is TGTGCCAGCAGCCCTAGCGAGGCGTACGATACGCAGTATTTT.

In this sample, this clonotype turned up a few times. The junction differs from germline at one of its ends, possibly a read error. This sequence joins TRBV11-2 and TRBJ1-4; TRBD1 matches at 8 bases. The germline gives CDR1 SGHAT, CDR2 FQNNGV. The CDR3 has 15 amino acids. The CDR3 region is CASSWGDRRTEELLF. DNA of the CDR3: TGTGCCAGCAGCTGGGGGGACAGGAGGACGGAAGAACTGTTATTT.

As regards this clonotype: At one of its ends the junction is not consistent with the germline gene, which may arise from a read error. This sequence joins TRBV28 and TRBJ2-1; 7 bases match TRBD2. The CDR3 covers 15 residues. The germline V gene encodes CDR1 MDHEN and CDR2 SYDVKM. The DNA of the CDR3 is TGTGTCAGCGGGGCCGATTCAAGTTCCTACAATGAGCAGTTCTTC. Its translation is CVSGADSSSYNEQFF.

V is TRBV7-8 and J is TRBJ1-1; D unresolved. The CDR3 totals 15 residues. CDR1 SGHVS and CDR2 FQNEAQ come from the germline V gene. V was cut by 5 bases and J by 9 bases, with 22 bases left in between. The DNA for the CDR3 is TGTGCCAGCAGCCTCCGTCGGCATCCCCGCCCCAAAGCTTTCTTT. Protein: CASSLRRHPRPKAFF.

This clonotype was observed many times. The chain employs TRBV6-5 and TRBJ1-5, with unresolved D. Germline V lookup: CDR1 MNHEY, CDR2 SVGAGI. The V and J ends lost 10 bases and 4 bases respectively, with 14 bases between them. This CDR3 is built from 13 residues. CDR3 DNA sequence: TGTGCCATCCCACCTGAGGAGAATCAGCCCCAGCATTTT. Its protein is CAIPPEENQPQHF.

Concerning this clonotype: The junction departs from germline at one end; a sequencing error may be responsible. The chain employs TRBV12-3 or TRBV12-4 and TRBJ1-4; 7 bases match TRBD1. This CDR3 is 14 amino acids long. CDR3 nucleotides: TGTGCCAGGAGTTTCGACAGGGAAGGTGAAAAACTGTTTTTT. This gives the protein CARSFDREGEKLFF.

As concerns this clonotype: One base away lies a much larger clone, so this may be a sequencing read error. The chain has TRBV5-1 and TRBJ2-5, with 7 bases matching TRBD1. V lost 4 bases to trimming and J lost 5 bases; unmatched junction nucleotides: 11. Germline V gene lookup returns CDR1 SGHRS and CDR2 YFSETQ. CDR3 length equals 15 residues. The CDR3 nucleotides are TGCGCCAGCAGCACCGGACAGGCGCGGATGGAGACCCAGTACTTC. Translated, it gives CASSTGQARMETQYF.

On this clonotype: One junction end disagrees with the germline gene, perhaps due to a read error. The chain uses TRBV12-3 or TRBV12-4 and TRBJ1-2; D is unclear. The CDR3 is made up of 13 amino acids. CDR3 DNA sequence: TGTGCCAGCAGTTTAGGGACTAAGTATGGCTACACCTTC. Translating gives CASSLGTKYGYTF.

The chain uses TRBV11-2 and TRBJ1-3; TRBD1 might be the D (6 bases). Per germline, CDR1 SGHAT and CDR2 FQNNGV. CDR3 length: 19 amino acids. The CDR3 nucleotides are TGTGCAAGCGGCTCGCGCCCGGTCAGGGGAGCGTACTCTGGAAACACCATATATTTT. It specifies CASGSRPVRGAYSGNTIYF.

With respect to this clonotype: Since a much larger clone is just one base distant, this may be a read error. CDR3 amino acids: CAGSIMGDQPQHF. For the CDR3, the DNA is TGTGCCGGTAGTATCATGGGAGATCAGCCCCAGCATTTT. V gene TRBV19 combines with J gene TRBJ1-5; D not certain. Germline V gives CDR1 LNHDA, CDR2 SQIVND (reference sequence). This CDR3 has 13 residues. The entire variable domain, with the rest obtained from reference TRBV19 and TRBJ1-5, is as follows: DGGITQSPKYLFRKEGQNVTLSCEQNLNHDAMYWYRQDPGQGLRLIYYSQIVNDFQKGDIAEGYSVSREKKESFPLTVTSAQKNPTAFYLCAGSIMGDQPQHFGDGTRLSIL.

Notes on this clonotype: Compared with germline, one end of the junction differs, possibly owing to a read error. J is TRBJ2-3 and V is TRBV11-2, with D uncertain. Per germline, CDR1 SGHAT and CDR2 FQNNGV. The CDR3 totals 15 residues. The CDR3, as DNA: TGTGCCAGCAGGCCCTCTGCTACTATCACAGATACACAGTATTTT. It encodes CASRPSATITDTQYF. The variable domain in full, with the rest retrieved from reference TRBV11-2 and TRBJ2-3, is EAGVAQSPRYKIIEKRQSVAFWCNPISGHATLYWYQQILGQGPKLLIQFQNNGVVDDSQLPKDRFSAERLKGVDSTLKIQPAKLEDSAVYLCASRPSATITDTQYFGPGTRLTVL.

At least ten counts were recorded for this clonotype. This sequence joins TRBV6-5 and TRBJ1-1; unclear D gene. V lost 4 bases, J lost 4 bases, and 13 bases lay in between. This CDR3 region has 14 residues. Germline V lookup: CDR1 MNHEY, CDR2 SVGAGI. The CDR3 here is CASSLDPAATEAFF. The CDR3 DNA sequence: TGTGCCAGCAGTTTGGACCCTGCTGCCACTGAAGCTTTCTTT.

With regard to this clonotype: The CDR3 ends on some other residue instead of the conserved phenylalanine or tryptophan, so this is likely a read error. The gene calls are TRBV11-3 and TRBJ2-1; no clear D gene. Trimming pared 11 bases from V and 10 bases from J, leaving 24 bases between. Germline CDR1 SGHNT, CDR2 YENEEA. The CDR3 length is 14 residues. The CDR3 loop reads CAGSLDNQGVEQFS. The CDR3 DNA sequence: TGTGCCGGTAGCTTAGATAACCAAGGAGTGGAGCAGTTCTCC.